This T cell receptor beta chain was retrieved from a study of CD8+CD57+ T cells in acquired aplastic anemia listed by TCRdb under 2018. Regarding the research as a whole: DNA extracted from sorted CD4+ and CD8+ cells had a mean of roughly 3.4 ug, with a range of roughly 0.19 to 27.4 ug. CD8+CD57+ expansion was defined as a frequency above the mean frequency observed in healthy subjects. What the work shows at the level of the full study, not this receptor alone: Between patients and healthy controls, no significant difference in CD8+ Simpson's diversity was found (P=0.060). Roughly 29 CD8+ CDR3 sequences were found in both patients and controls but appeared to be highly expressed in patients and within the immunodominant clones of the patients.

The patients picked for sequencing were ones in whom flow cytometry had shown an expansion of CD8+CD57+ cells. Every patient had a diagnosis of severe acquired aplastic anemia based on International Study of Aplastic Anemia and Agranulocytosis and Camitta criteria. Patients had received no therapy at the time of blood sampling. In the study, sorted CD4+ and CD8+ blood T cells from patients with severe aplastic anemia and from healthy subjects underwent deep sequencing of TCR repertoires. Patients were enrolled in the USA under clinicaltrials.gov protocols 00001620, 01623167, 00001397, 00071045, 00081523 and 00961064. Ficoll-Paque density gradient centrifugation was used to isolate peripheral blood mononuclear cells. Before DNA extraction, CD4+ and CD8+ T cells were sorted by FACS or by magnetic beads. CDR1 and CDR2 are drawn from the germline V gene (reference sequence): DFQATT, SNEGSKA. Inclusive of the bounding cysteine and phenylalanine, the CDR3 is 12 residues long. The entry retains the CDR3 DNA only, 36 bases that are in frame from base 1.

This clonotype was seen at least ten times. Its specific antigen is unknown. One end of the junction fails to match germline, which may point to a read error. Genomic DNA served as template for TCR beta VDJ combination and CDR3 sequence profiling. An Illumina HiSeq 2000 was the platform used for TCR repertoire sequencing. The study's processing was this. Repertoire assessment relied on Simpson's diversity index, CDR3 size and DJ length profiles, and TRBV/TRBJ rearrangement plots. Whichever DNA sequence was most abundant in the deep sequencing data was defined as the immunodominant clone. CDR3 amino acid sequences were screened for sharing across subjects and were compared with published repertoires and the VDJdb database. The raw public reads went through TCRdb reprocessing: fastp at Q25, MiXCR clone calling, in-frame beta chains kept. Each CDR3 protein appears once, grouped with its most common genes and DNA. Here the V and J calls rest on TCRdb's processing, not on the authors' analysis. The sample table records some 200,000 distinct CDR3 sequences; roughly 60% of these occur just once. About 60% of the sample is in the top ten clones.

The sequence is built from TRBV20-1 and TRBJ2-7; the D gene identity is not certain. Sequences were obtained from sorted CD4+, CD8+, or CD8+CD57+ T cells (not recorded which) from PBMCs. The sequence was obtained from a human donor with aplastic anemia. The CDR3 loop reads CSARDQGIDQHF. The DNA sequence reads TGCAGTGCTAGAGATCAAGGGATCGACCAGCACTTC.